Listed below are T cell receptor beta chains from one sample, sequenced in a study of CD4 T cells in relation to SARS-CoV-2 and coronaviruses. Assay used: immunoSEQ multiplex PCR; TCRdb lists only in-frame clones, some missing. The sample shows about 38,000 clones, around nine tenths of them seen only once. The sample comprised memory CD4+ T cells from PBMCs. These receptors came from an adult with COVID-19. Each CDR3 is given with its conserved first and last residue. Each record gives: V gene, J gene, D gene, clone size, CDR3 DNA, CDR3 protein. The D gene is left open where the match is weak. Clone sizes are given selectively: once, few, many, or a class where the clone is expanded.

TRBV7-2	TRBJ2-5	NA	NA	TGTGCCAGCAGCTCAATACAAGAGACCCAGTACTTC	CASSSIQETQYF
TRBV12-3/TRBV12-4	TRBJ1-2	NA	NA	TGTGCCAGCAGTTTTCTGCAAACGGGTGGCTACACCTTC	CASSFLQTGGYTF
TRBV3-1/TRBV3-2	TRBJ1-1	NA	NA	TGTGCCAGCAGCCAGGGTCGTTACATGAACACTGAAGCTTTCTTT	CASSQGRYMNTEAFF
TRBV11-2	TRBJ2-1	NA	NA	TGTGCCAGCAGGGACCGTCTACTAGCAGCACGAGTTGAGCAGTTCTTC	CASRDRLLAARVEQFF
TRBV7-2	TRBJ1-2	NA	NA	TGTGCCAGCACCGTGACAGCGAACTATGGCTACACCTTC	CASTVTANYGYTF
TRBV21-1	TRBJ1-5	NA	NA	TGTGCCAGCAGCAAAGAGACCCAGGGGAGCAATCAGCCCCAGCATTTT	CASSKETQGSNQPQHF
TRBV28	TRBJ2-3	NA	once	TGTGCCAGCTTTTTTTCGGGTGGCGGAGCAGATACGCAGTATTTT	CASFFSGGGADTQYF
TRBV6-6	TRBJ1-5	TRBD1	NA	TGTGCCAGCCAGGGGGTACGGCAGCCCCAGCATTTT	CASQGVRQPQHF
TRBV5-1	TRBJ1-6	NA	NA	TGCGCCAGCAGCCCGGGGCAGCCATATAATTCACCCCTCCACTTT	CASSPGQPYNSPLHF
TRBV6-1	TRBJ1-1	TRBD1	NA	TGTGCCAGCAGTTCGGACAGGGTTACGGCTTTCTTT	CASSSDRVTAFF
TRBV14	TRBJ2-4	TRBD1	NA	TGTGCCAGCAGCGGGACAGTGTCTAACATTCAGTACTTC	CASSGTVSNIQYF
TRBV3-1/TRBV3-2	TRBJ2-7	TRBD1	NA	TGTGCCAGCAGCCAAGAAGGGACAGGGGAGTACTTC	CASSQEGTGEYF
TRBV6-5	TRBJ1-2	TRBD1	NA	TGTGCCAGCAGGTGGAGGGGGCAAAACTATGGCTACACCTTC	CASRWRGQNYGYTF
TRBV29-1	TRBJ1-2	NA	once	TGCAGCGTCAGGGACTCTAACTATGGCTACACCTTC	CSVRDSNYGYTF
TRBV5-1	TRBJ1-1	NA	NA	TGCGCCAGCAGCTTGGGAATTTTAATGAACACTGAAGCTTTCTTT	CASSLGILMNTEAFF
TRBV2	TRBJ1-2	TRBD1	NA	TGTGCCACTAAGGGACAGGGCAACTATGGCTACACCTTC	CATKGQGNYGYTF
TRBV7-2	TRBJ2-3	NA	once	TGTGCCAGCAGTCTCGGCACAGATACGCAGTATTTT	CASSLGTDTQYF
TRBV4-3	TRBJ2-3	TRBD2	NA	TGCGCCAGCAGCCACCCAACAAGCGGGGTATTGGGAGATACGCAGTATTTT	CASSHPTSGVLGDTQYF
TRBV12-5	TRBJ1-6	TRBD1	few	TGTGCTAGTGGTTCAGGGGGCTCCTATAATTCACCCCTCCACTTT	CASGSGGSYNSPLHF
TRBV15	TRBJ2-1	NA	NA	TGTGCCACCAGCAGAGATCGGGGGATCAATGAGCAGTTCTTC	CATSRDRGINEQFF
TRBV2	TRBJ2-2	NA	once	TGTGCCAGCAATGACAGGGGATTTCGGCGGGGAGGGTCCGGGGAGCTGTTTTTT	CASNDRGFRRGGSGELFF
TRBV19	TRBJ2-7	NA	NA	TGTGCCAGTAGTAACAGGGATTCCTACGAGCAGTACTTC	CASSNRDSYEQYF
TRBV7-9	TRBJ2-7	NA	NA	TGTGCCAGCACTCTCGAGGGGGGGCTGAGTTCCGAGCAGTACTTC	CASTLEGGLSSEQYF
TRBV7-2	TRBJ1-1	NA	NA	TGTGCCAGCAGCTTAGCAGCGAGGAACACTGAAGCTTTCTTT	CASSLAARNTEAFF
TRBV7-3	TRBJ2-5	TRBD1	NA	TGTGCCAGCAGCCCTGACAGGGGGAGAGAGACCCAGTACTTC	CASSPDRGRETQYF
TRBV7-2	TRBJ1-3	NA	once	TGTGCCAGCAGCTTAGAAACGACGGTCTCTGGAAACACCATATATTTT	CASSLETTVSGNTIYF
TRBV2	TRBJ1-5	NA	few	TGTGCCAGCAGTGTCGGGACGGCTGACAATCAGCCCCAGCATTTT	CASSVGTADNQPQHF
TRBV7-9	TRBJ2-3	TRBD2	NA	TGTGCCAGCAGCTTGGTGGGGCGGGGGGCGACAGATACGCAGTATTTT	CASSLVGRGATDTQYF
TRBV5-1	TRBJ1-5	NA	once	TGCGCCAGCAGCCAGGGCGAGAGCAATCAGCCCCAGCATTTT	CASSQGESNQPQHF
TRBV28	TRBJ2-7	NA	NA	TGTGCCAGCAGTTTATGGGGGGACCTCTCCTACGAGCAGTACTTC	CASSLWGDLSYEQYF
TRBV4-3	TRBJ2-1	NA	NA	TGCGCCAGCAGCTGGGATGGGAGCTCCTACAATGAGCAGTTCTTC	CASSWDGSSYNEQFF
TRBV6-6	TRBJ1-3	NA	NA	TGTGCCAGCAGTAGCGATTCTCTAGGGGGAAACACCATATATTTT	CASSSDSLGGNTIYF
TRBV5-5	TRBJ1-2	NA	few	TGTGCCAGCAGCTTGGCCGAGGACCCCACAACTTATGGCTACACCTTC	CASSLAEDPTTYGYTF
TRBV9	TRBJ1-5	TRBD1	few	TGTGCCAGCGCAACAGGGGTGAACAATCAGCCCCAGCATTTT	CASATGVNNQPQHF
TRBV27	TRBJ2-3	TRBD1	NA	TGTGCCAGCAGTTTTGGGGACAGGGCGACAGATACGCAGTATTTT	CASSFGDRATDTQYF
TRBV5-6	TRBJ1-4	NA	NA	TGTGCCAGCAGCTTCCGACAATCAACTAATGAAAAACTGTTTTTT	CASSFRQSTNEKLFF
TRBV28	TRBJ2-1	NA	NA	TGTGCCAGCACATTGGGGGGCCCCTACAATGAGCAGTTCTTC	CASTLGGPYNEQFF
TRBV5-1	TRBJ2-7	TRBD2	NA	TGCGCCAGCAGCGACCGACTAGCGGGGGCCCCCTACGAGCAGTACTTC	CASSDRLAGAPYEQYF
TRBV13	TRBJ1-1	NA	once	TGTGCCAGCAGCAACCGACAGAACACTGAAGCTTTCTTT	CASSNRQNTEAFF
TRBV19	TRBJ2-1	TRBD2	NA	TGTGGCCGCGGGGGGGAAGATGAGCAGTTCTTC	CGRGGEDEQFF
TRBV5-6	TRBJ2-1	NA	NA	TGTGCCAGCAGCTTGGGTGGTCAGGTAGTCCATGAGCAGTTCTTC	CASSLGGQVVHEQFF
TRBV27	TRBJ2-5	NA	once	TGTGCCAGCAGTTTCGGGACCCAACAAGAGACCCAGTACTTC	CASSFGTQQETQYF
TRBV28	TRBJ1-5	TRBD1	NA	TGTGCCAGCAGACCGACAGGGAGGGACAATCAGCCCCAGCATTTT	CASRPTGRDNQPQHF
TRBV6-5	TRBJ2-3	NA	NA	TGTGCCAGCAGCAAACAGGGTAGGGGCACAGATACGCAGTATTTT	CASSKQGRGTDTQYF
TRBV6-4	TRBJ1-1	NA	NA	TGTGCCAGCAGTGACTTCCGACCCTTGGCTTTCTTT	CASSDFRPLAFF
TRBV18	TRBJ2-2	NA	NA	TGTGCCAGCTCACCAAACTCGCCAGGGGCGAGCGGGGAGCTGTTTTTT	CASSPNSPGASGELFF
TRBV2	TRBJ1-5	NA	few	TGTGCCAGCAACAGGGACTCTAATCAGCCCCAGCATTTT	CASNRDSNQPQHF
TRBV19	TRBJ1-1	NA	NA	TGTGCCACCGCTGACAGACCACCCATGAACACTGAAGCTTTCTTT	CATADRPPMNTEAFF
TRBV28	TRBJ1-6	TRBD1	NA	TGTGCCAGCAGTTTCTCACAGGGGGATAATTCACCCCTCCACTTT	CASSFSQGDNSPLHF
TRBV6-5	TRBJ1-2	NA	few	TGTGCCAGCAGTAAACTAGACAGTGCTAACTATGGCTACACCTTC	CASSKLDSANYGYTF
TRBV4-1	TRBJ1-3	NA	NA	TGCGCCAGCAGCCTGCGAACGGGGCCTGGAAACACCATATATTTT	CASSLRTGPGNTIYF
TRBV9	TRBJ2-5	NA	NA	TGTGCCAGCAGCGTAACCTGGGGTTCAGAGACCCAGTACTTC	CASSVTWGSETQYF
TRBV19	TRBJ2-5	NA	NA	TGTGCCAGTAGCAGAGGGAAAAACCAAGAGACCCAGTACTTC	CASSRGKNQETQYF
TRBV6-6	TRBJ2-7	NA	NA	TGTGCCAGCAGTTCGATTCCCTCCTACGAGCAGTACTTC	CASSSIPSYEQYF
TRBV15	TRBJ1-5	NA	few	TGTGCCACCAGCAGAGATCTTAACTTGATGCAGCCCCAGCATTTT	CATSRDLNLMQPQHF
TRBV4-3	TRBJ2-1	NA	once	TGCGCCAGCAGCCAAGAACCCATGCGGCGATTCGGTGTCAATGAGCAGTTCTTC	CASSQEPMRRFGVNEQFF
TRBV3-1/TRBV3-2	TRBJ2-1	NA	NA	TGTGCCAGCAGCCAAACACAGGGACGGCAGGCTGAGCAGTTCTTC	CASSQTQGRQAEQFF
TRBV5-1	TRBJ1-5	NA	NA	TGCGCCAGCAGCTTGGTTTCGGGTAACAATCAGCCCCAGCATTTT	CASSLVSGNNQPQHF
TRBV19	TRBJ1-4	NA	NA	TGTGCCAGTAGTATTATAAGGGCGGGGGATGCAAAAAAACTGTTTTTT	CASSIIRAGDAKKLFF
TRBV27	TRBJ2-5	TRBD2	NA	TGTGCCAGCAGTTTAATTAGCGGGGGGGCGGCAGAGACCCAGTACTTC	CASSLISGGAAETQYF